Listed below are T cell receptor beta chains from one sample, sequenced in a study of blood T cell repertoires in COVID-19. Sequencing used immunoSEQ multiplex PCR; TCRdb keeps in-frame clones, though not all of them. This table holds about 250,000 clones, about 87% found once. Sequenced material: PBMCs or T cells enriched from blood (not recorded which). These receptor sequences come from a woman aged 50 to 60 who had recovered from COVID-19. CDR3s include the opening cysteine and the closing phenylalanine or tryptophan. The order of the fields is D gene, J gene, V gene, clone size, CDR3 DNA, CDR3 protein. A D gene is named only where the DNA matches it firmly. Clone size is not always given. Where it is, it says once, few, many or a class for expanded clones.

NA | TRBJ2-5 | TRBV11-2 | NA | TGTGCCAGCAGCTTCGCCGCTAGGAGGGAGACCCAGTACTTC | CASSFAARRETQYF
TRBD1 | TRBJ1-4 | TRBV18 | NA | TGTGCCAGCTCCGATCAGGCAGGGGGAAATGAAAAACTGTTTTTT | CASSDQAGGNEKLFF
NA | TRBJ1-3 | TRBV7-2 | NA | TGTGCCAGCAGCTCCTTCCGGGGGGCTGCTGGAAACACCATATATTTT | CASSSFRGAAGNTIYF
NA | TRBJ1-2 | TRBV12-5 | NA | TGTGCTAGTGGCCCGGACTCCTACTATGGCTACACCTTC | CASGPDSYYGYTF
NA | TRBJ1-1 | TRBV7-3 | NA | TGTGCCAGCAGCCCCCGGTTGAACACTGAAGCTTTCTTT | CASSPRLNTEAFF
NA | TRBJ1-2 | TRBV27 | NA | TGTGCCAGCAGTCCAGGGTACTCTAACTATGGCTACACCTTC | CASSPGYSNYGYTF
TRBD1 | TRBJ2-4 | TRBV9 | NA | TGTGCCAGCAGCGTTACCGGACAGGGGAGTAGCGGTTTC | CASSVTGQGSSGF
TRBD2 | TRBJ2-3 | TRBV10-1 | NA | TGCGCCAGCAGTGAGTCTTGGCGGGAGGACGCAGATACGCAGTATTTT | CASSESWREDADTQYF
NA | TRBJ1-6 | TRBV6-5 | NA | TGTGCCAGCAGTATACAGGGCGGTGACAATTCACCCCTCCACTTT | CASSIQGGDNSPLHF
TRBD2 | TRBJ2-5 | TRBV11-2 | NA | TGTGCCAGCAGCTTGGGGACCAGGGGACTAGCGGGAAGAGGGGAGACCCAGTACTTC | CASSLGTRGLAGRGETQYF
TRBD1 | TRBJ1-6 | TRBV3-1/TRBV3-2 | NA | TGTGCCAGCAGCCCAACCCGGGACAGGGATAATTCACCCCTCCACTTT | CASSPTRDRDNSPLHF
TRBD1 | TRBJ1-6 | TRBV11-2 | NA | TGTGCCAGCAGCCGGACAGGGGTTTATGATTCACCCCTCCACTTT | CASSRTGVYDSPLHF
NA | TRBJ2-7 | TRBV7-9 | few | TGTGCCAGCAGGGGGCCCAGACAGGCCCTGGGCGAGCAGTACTTC | CASRGPRQALGEQYF
NA | TRBJ1-4 | TRBV12-3/TRBV12-4 | NA | TGTGCCAGCAGTGGCGGACAGAGTGAAAAACTGTTTTTT | CASSGGQSEKLFF
NA | TRBJ1-3 | TRBV6-1 | NA | TGTGCCAGCAGTGAAGCTAGTCCGCACTCTGGAAACACCATATATTTT | CASSEASPHSGNTIYF
NA | TRBJ1-3 | TRBV18 | NA | TGTGCCAGCTCACCACCCGGGAACACCATATATTTT | CASSPPGNTIYF
NA | TRBJ2-1 | TRBV6-5 | NA | TGTGCCAGCAGCGTAGAGCTCCGCTCCTACAATGAGCAGTTCTTC | CASSVELRSYNEQFF
NA | TRBJ2-7 | TRBV4-2 | NA | TGTGCCAGCAGCCCGCCGACCAGCGGAGCGCGGGAGCAGTACTTC | CASSPPTSGAREQYF
NA | TRBJ1-1 | TRBV28 | NA | TGTGCCAGCAGAATGGACAGGAACACTGAAGCTTTCTTT | CASRMDRNTEAFF
TRBD2 | TRBJ2-1 | TRBV11-2 | NA | TGTGCCAGCAGCGGTGCTAGCGGGAGCTACAATGAGCAGTTCTTC | CASSGASGSYNEQFF
NA | TRBJ1-6 | TRBV7-2 | few | TGTGCCAGCAGCTTTAGCGGGGGAAGGGATTCACCCCTCCACTTT | CASSFSGGRDSPLHF
NA | TRBJ1-3 | TRBV4-2 | NA | TGTGCCAGCAGCCTCCTGGGAGGGTCTGGAAACACCATATATTTT | CASSLLGGSGNTIYF
TRBD2 | TRBJ2-1 | TRBV5-4 | NA | TGTGCCAGCAGCTTGGGCGCGGGGGTGGGTGAGCAGTTCTTC | CASSLGAGVGEQFF
TRBD2 | TRBJ2-1 | TRBV24-1 | NA | TGTGCCACCGAGGCTAGCGGGAGGAATGAGCAGTTCTTC | CATEASGRNEQFF
NA | TRBJ2-5 | TRBV18 | NA | TGTGCCAGCTCACCGCTCAAAGCTCTTCGGGAGACCCAGTACTTC | CASSPLKALRETQYF
NA | TRBJ2-2 | TRBV2 | once | TGTGCCAGCAGTGAAGTCGACACCGGGGAGCTGTTTTTT | CASSEVDTGELFF
NA | TRBJ2-1 | TRBV24-1 | NA | TGTGCCACCAGTGATTCGGGGGAGGTTGAGCAGTTCTTC | CATSDSGEVEQFF
TRBD2 | TRBJ2-4 | TRBV6-2/TRBV6-3 | NA | TGTGCCAGCAGCGACCCGGGGGGGGTTGGCAAAAACATTCAGTACTTC | CASSDPGGVGKNIQYF
NA | TRBJ2-7 | TRBV7-9 | NA | TGTGCCAGCAGTCCAGACGACAGTCTTTCCTACGAGCAGTACTTC | CASSPDDSLSYEQYF
NA | TRBJ1-2 | TRBV7-8 | once | TGTGCCAGCAGCCCAACGACAGGATCCAACTATGGCTACACCTTC | CASSPTTGSNYGYTF
NA | TRBJ1-1 | TRBV5-4 | NA | TGTGCCAGCAGCCCCCCCCCGGGACGGGGGATGAACACTGAAGCTTTCTTT | CASSPPPGRGMNTEAFF
NA | TRBJ1-5 | TRBV6-5 | NA | TGTGCCAGCAGTTACTCCCAAGGGGGCAATCAGCCCCAGCATTTT | CASSYSQGGNQPQHF
TRBD2 | TRBJ2-1 | TRBV7-6 | NA | TGTGCCAGCAGCTTACTTCCTAGCGGGGACGGTTTCAATGAGCAGTTCTTC | CASSLLPSGDGFNEQFF
TRBD1 | TRBJ2-2 | TRBV4-3 | NA | TGCGCCAGCAGCCAAGAGATGGGGACAGGGCCCACCGGGGAGCTGTTTTTT | CASSQEMGTGPTGELFF
NA | TRBJ1-5 | TRBV5-1 | NA | TGCGCCAGCAGCTTGTTAGAGCGCAATCAGCCCCAGCATTTT | CASSLLERNQPQHF
NA | TRBJ2-7 | TRBV6-2/TRBV6-3 | NA | TGTGCCAGCAGTTACCCCCCGCGGATATACTCCTACGAGCAGTACTTC | CASSYPPRIYSYEQYF
TRBD2 | TRBJ2-1 | TRBV7-2 | NA | TGTGCCAGCAGCTTAGTCGGGGGGATGGAGTTCTTC | CASSLVGGMEFF
TRBD2 | TRBJ2-5 | TRBV7-7 | NA | TGTGCTAGCAGCTTAAGTAGCGGGAGAGGAGAGACCCAGTACTTC | CASSLSSGRGETQYF
NA | TRBJ2-5 | TRBV6-5 | NA | TGTGCCAGCAGTAACAGGCGGCTGGAGACCCAGTACTTC | CASSNRRLETQYF
TRBD1 | TRBJ1-2 | TRBV7-2 | NA | TGTGCCAGCAGCTGGCAGGGGGCTATGGGAGGTGGCTACACCTTC | CASSWQGAMGGGYTF
TRBD2 | TRBJ2-2 | TRBV5-4 | NA | TGTGCCAGCAGCTTGCCGGGAGGGCAGTGGGCCGGGGAGCTGTTTTTT | CASSLPGGQWAGELFF
NA | TRBJ1-1 | TRBV10-3 | NA | TGTGCCATCAGTGAGTCAGGGAGGGGAACTGAAGCTTTCTTT | CAISESGRGTEAFF
TRBD2 | TRBJ2-1 | TRBV7-2 | NA | TGTGCCAGCAGACGGACTAGCGGGAGCTCCTACAATGAGCAGTTCTTC | CASRRTSGSSYNEQFF
NA | TRBJ2-3 | TRBV18 | once | TGTGCCAGCTCACCCAGCCTAGGACTTTTCACAGATACGCAGTATTTT | CASSPSLGLFTDTQYF
NA | TRBJ1-5 | TRBV29-1 | NA | TGCAGCGCAACTAAGGGGGTAGGGGAGCCCCAGCATTTT | CSATKGVGEPQHF
TRBD1 | TRBJ2-5 | TRBV6-5 | once | TGTGCCAGCCATCTTAGGGGACAGCAAGAGACCCAGTACTTC | CASHLRGQQETQYF
NA | TRBJ1-1 | TRBV28 | NA | TGTGCCAGCAGAACCGGCCGGGACAATATTCAAGTGAACACTGAAGCTTTCTTT | CASRTGRDNIQVNTEAFF
TRBD2 | TRBJ2-2 | TRBV5-1 | NA | TGCGCCAGCAGCTCCGGGGGGGGGTCGGACACCGGGGAGCTGTTTTTT | CASSSGGGSDTGELFF
NA | TRBJ1-2 | TRBV12-3/TRBV12-4 | NA | TGTGCCAGCACCGATACAGGGAATGGCTACACCTTC | CASTDTGNGYTF
TRBD2 | TRBJ2-5 | TRBV5-1 | NA | TGCGCCAGCACCCGAATAGCGGGAGTGCAAGAGACCCAGTACTTC | CASTRIAGVQETQYF
TRBD1 | TRBJ1-3 | TRBV30 | NA | TGTGCCTGGACCGGGACAGGGACCTTCCTCTCTGGAAACACCATATATTTT | CAWTGTGTFLSGNTIYF
TRBD1 | TRBJ2-1 | TRBV28 | NA | TGTGCCAGCAGTTTATGGGACAGGGGAAATGAGCAGTTCTTC | CASSLWDRGNEQFF
NA | TRBJ1-2 | TRBV10-3 | NA | TGTGCCATCACCGAGGACAGATCTAACTATGGCTACACCTTC | CAITEDRSNYGYTF
TRBD1 | TRBJ1-6 | TRBV30 | NA | TGTGCCTGGACTCTGGGACAGAGCAATTCACCCCTCCACTTT | CAWTLGQSNSPLHF